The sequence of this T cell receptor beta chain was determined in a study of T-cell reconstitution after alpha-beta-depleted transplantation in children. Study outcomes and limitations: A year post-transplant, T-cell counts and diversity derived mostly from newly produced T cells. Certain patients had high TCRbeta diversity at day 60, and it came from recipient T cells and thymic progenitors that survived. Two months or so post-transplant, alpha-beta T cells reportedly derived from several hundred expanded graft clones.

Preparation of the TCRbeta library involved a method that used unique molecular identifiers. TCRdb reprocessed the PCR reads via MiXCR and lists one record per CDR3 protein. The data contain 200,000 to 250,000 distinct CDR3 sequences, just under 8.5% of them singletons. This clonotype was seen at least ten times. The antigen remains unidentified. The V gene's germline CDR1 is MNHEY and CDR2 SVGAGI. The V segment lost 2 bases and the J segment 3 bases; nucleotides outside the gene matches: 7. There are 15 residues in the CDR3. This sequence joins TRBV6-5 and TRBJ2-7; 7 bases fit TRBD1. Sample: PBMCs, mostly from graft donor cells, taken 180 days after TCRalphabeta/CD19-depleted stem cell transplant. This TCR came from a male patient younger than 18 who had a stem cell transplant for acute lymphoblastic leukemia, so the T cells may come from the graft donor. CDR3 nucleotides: TGTGCCAGCAGTTACCGGACAGGTTATCGCTACGAGCAGTACTTC. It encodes CASSYRTGYRYEQYF.